A selection of T cell receptor beta chains follows, all from one sample in a study of T cell clones after liver transplantation. This table comes from immunoSEQ multiplex PCR, and its TCRdb copy is limited to in-frame clones, with some not included. In the table there are just under 60,000 clones, approximately 70% of which are singletons. This specimen consisted of CD4+ T cells from blood, obtained at the approximately 16-month timepoint. These receptors were taken from a human patient who received a liver transplant. A subset of T cells may come from the graft donor. Both conserved end residues are part of each CDR3. The D gene is left open where the match is weak. Clone size is shown for a subset of rows, as once, few, many or a class of expanded clone.

size: .; V: TRBV4-3; J: TRBJ2-6; D: TRBD2; DNA: TGCGCCAGCAGCCAAGTCCCGGGACTAGCGGGAACTGGGGCCAACGTCCTGACTTTC; CDR3: CASSQVPGLAGTGANVLTF
size: .; V: TRBV18; J: TRBJ2-2; D: TRBD1; DNA: TGTGCCAGCTCTCAATTGGGACAGGGAAACACCGGGGAGCTGTTTTTT; CDR3: CASSQLGQGNTGELFF
size: few; V: TRBV12-5; J: TRBJ2-2; D: TRBD1; DNA: TGTGCTAGTGGTTTGGCCCGGGACAGATACACCGGGGAGCTGTTTTTT; CDR3: CASGLARDRYTGELFF
size: few; V: TRBV27; J: TRBJ2-3; D: TRBD2; DNA: TGTGCCAGCAGTAGGACTAGCGGGAGTCCGGCAGATACGCAGTATTTT; CDR3: CASSRTSGSPADTQYF
size: .; V: TRBV5-1; J: TRBJ1-1; D: .; DNA: TGCGCCAGCAGCTTGAGCGGGGGGAACACTGAAGCTTTCTTT; CDR3: CASSLSGGNTEAFF
size: many; V: TRBV6-5; J: TRBJ1-2; D: .; DNA: TGTGCCAGCAGTTATGATAGGAATTATGGCTACACCTTC; CDR3: CASSYDRNYGYTF
size: once; V: TRBV5-4; J: TRBJ1-2; D: .; DNA: TGTGCCAGCAGCTTGGGGGGCAGGAGCGGGAACTATGGCTACACCTTC; CDR3: CASSLGGRSGNYGYTF
size: .; V: TRBV5-4; J: TRBJ2-5; D: TRBD2; DNA: TGTGCCAGCAGCTTGGGAACTAGCGGGGAACAAGAGACCCAGTACTTC; CDR3: CASSLGTSGEQETQYF
size: .; V: TRBV6-5; J: TRBJ2-5; D: .; DNA: TGTGCCAGCAGTTATGCTGAGACCCAGTACTTC; CDR3: CASSYAETQYF
size: .; V: TRBV4-1; J: TRBJ2-3; D: .; DNA: TGCGCCAGCAGCGACGGGACTAGCACAGATACGCAGTATTTT; CDR3: CASSDGTSTDTQYF
size: .; V: TRBV2; J: TRBJ2-5; D: .; DNA: TGTGCCAGCACCTCCTATAGGTTGGAGGAGACCCAGTACTTC; CDR3: CASTSYRLEETQYF
size: .; V: TRBV10-3; J: TRBJ1-5; D: .; DNA: TGTGCCATCGGGAGCAGGGGTGCCAATCAGCCCCAGCATTTT; CDR3: CAIGSRGANQPQHF
size: .; V: TRBV7-2; J: TRBJ1-5; D: .; DNA: TGTGCCAGCAGCTTAGCGCTCGGGGGTGCACAGCCCCAGCATTTT; CDR3: CASSLALGGAQPQHF
size: .; V: TRBV5-1; J: TRBJ2-6; D: .; DNA: TGCGCCAGCAGCTTCCTGGACAAGTCTGGGGCCAACGTCCTGACTTTC; CDR3: CASSFLDKSGANVLTF
size: .; V: TRBV7-2; J: TRBJ1-5; D: .; DNA: TGTGCCAGCAGCGAGGGACACCAAGGACATCAGCCCCAGCATTTT; CDR3: CASSEGHQGHQPQHF
size: few; V: TRBV5-1; J: TRBJ2-3; D: TRBD2; DNA: TGCGCCAGCAGCCCCAGACTAGCGGGGGTGCGCACAGATACGCAGTATTTT; CDR3: CASSPRLAGVRTDTQYF
size: few; V: TRBV7-2; J: TRBJ2-1; D: .; DNA: TGTGCCAGCAGCGCCCACCAGGCAGGGGCCAATGAGCAGTTCTTC; CDR3: CASSAHQAGANEQFF
size: .; V: TRBV19; J: TRBJ1-5; D: .; DNA: TGTGCCAGTAGTATGACAGGATTGAGTCAGCCCCAGCATTTT; CDR3: CASSMTGLSQPQHF
size: .; V: TRBV6-1; J: TRBJ2-4; D: .; DNA: TGTGCCAGCAGTGTAGGACACCTAGCCAAAAACATTCAGTACTTC; CDR3: CASSVGHLAKNIQYF
size: .; V: TRBV4-2; J: TRBJ1-6; D: .; DNA: TGTGCCAGCAGCCAAGATCCCGGGGGTTGGTCCTATAATTCACCCCTCCACTTT; CDR3: CASSQDPGGWSYNSPLHF
size: few; V: TRBV10-1; J: TRBJ2-7; D: .; DNA: TGCGCCAGGCTTAAATCGGGTAGGGCCGGCGAGCAGTACTTC; CDR3: CARLKSGRAGEQYF
size: .; V: TRBV9; J: TRBJ2-3; D: TRBD2; DNA: TGTGCCAGCAGCCCTTACAGTAGCGGGAGAAGCACAGATACGCAGTATTTT; CDR3: CASSPYSSGRSTDTQYF
size: .; V: TRBV18; J: TRBJ2-3; D: TRBD2; DNA: TGTGCCAGCTCACCCTTACCGGGACTAGCGGGGGGGCCCGTTAGCACAGATACGCAGTATTTT; CDR3: CASSPLPGLAGGPVSTDTQYF
size: .; V: TRBV6-5; J: TRBJ1-1; D: TRBD1; DNA: TGTGCCAGCAGTTTAGACAGGGTGAACACTGAAGCTTTCTTT; CDR3: CASSLDRVNTEAFF
size: .; V: TRBV30; J: TRBJ1-4; D: .; DNA: TGTGCCTGGGGGGGGGACACCGCTAATGAAAAACTGTTTTTT; CDR3: CAWGGDTANEKLFF
size: .; V: TRBV28; J: TRBJ1-4; D: TRBD1; DNA: TGTGCCAGCGGGACAGGGGTTGATGAAAAACTGTTTTTT; CDR3: CASGTGVDEKLFF
size: few; V: TRBV5-1; J: TRBJ1-2; D: .; DNA: TGCGCCAGCAGCTTGGGAGTTTCCTATGGCTACACCTTC; CDR3: CASSLGVSYGYTF
size: few; V: TRBV7-9; J: TRBJ2-1; D: .; DNA: TGTGCCAGCAGCTTATCGGCTGCGGGGAATGAGCAGTTCTTC; CDR3: CASSLSAAGNEQFF
size: .; V: TRBV4-3; J: TRBJ2-5; D: TRBD2; DNA: TGCGCCAGCAGCCAAGAGGCTAGCGGTCCCCAAGAGACCCAGTACTTC; CDR3: CASSQEASGPQETQYF
size: .; V: TRBV20-1; J: TRBJ2-5; D: TRBD2; DNA: TGCAGCGGGACTAGTGTCGAGACCCAGTACTTC; CDR3: CSGTSVETQYF
size: .; V: TRBV7-9; J: TRBJ1-6; D: .; DNA: TGTGCCAGCAGCATCCTGGAACCCCTCCACTTT; CDR3: CASSILEPLHF
size: .; V: TRBV9; J: TRBJ2-5; D: .; DNA: TGTGCCAGCAGCGTATTATTTGGGGGCGGAGAGACCCAGTACTTC; CDR3: CASSVLFGGGETQYF
size: .; V: TRBV7-9; J: TRBJ2-1; D: TRBD1; DNA: TGTGCCAGCAGCGTTGACAGGGGCAATGAGCAGTTCTTC; CDR3: CASSVDRGNEQFF
size: .; V: TRBV19; J: TRBJ2-7; D: TRBD1; DNA: TGTGCCAGTAGTGGACAGGGGGCCTCTCGGGAGCAGTACTTC; CDR3: CASSGQGASREQYF
size: .; V: TRBV10-2; J: TRBJ2-5; D: .; DNA: TGCGCCAGCAGTGAGCCGAGCCAAGAGACCCAGTACTTC; CDR3: CASSEPSQETQYF
size: .; V: TRBV29-1; J: TRBJ1-2; D: .; DNA: TGCAGCGTTCCCGAGGGGGGAACCGACTGGAAGGCTGGCTACACCTTC; CDR3: CSVPEGGTDWKAGYTF
size: .; V: TRBV20-1; J: TRBJ1-2; D: .; DNA: TGCAGTGCTAGAGTCAGGAGAGAATACACCTTC; CDR3: CSARVRREYTF
size: few; V: TRBV28; J: TRBJ2-4; D: TRBD1; DNA: TGTGCCAGCAGTACGGGACAGGGCCTAAACATTCAGTACTTC; CDR3: CASSTGQGLNIQYF
size: .; V: TRBV29-1; J: TRBJ2-1; D: TRBD2; DNA: TGCAGCGCGGACGGGGAGGGATCCTACAATGAGCAGTTCTTC; CDR3: CSADGEGSYNEQFF
size: .; V: TRBV6-5; J: TRBJ1-1; D: .; DNA: TGTGCCAGCAGTTCCCAATTGAACACTGAAGCTTTCTTT; CDR3: CASSSQLNTEAFF
size: .; V: TRBV27; J: TRBJ1-5; D: .; DNA: TGTGCCAGCAGGTCTGCAGGAGGGGGCAATCAGCCCCAGCATTTT; CDR3: CASRSAGGGNQPQHF
size: .; V: TRBV2; J: TRBJ2-5; D: TRBD1; DNA: TGTGCCAGCAGTCCAGATAGACAGGGGACAGAGACCCAGTACTTC; CDR3: CASSPDRQGTETQYF
size: .; V: TRBV20-1; J: TRBJ1-2; D: .; DNA: TGCAGTGCTGGAGGGGGAGGCTACACCTTC; CDR3: CSAGGGGYTF
size: .; V: TRBV7-8; J: TRBJ1-2; D: TRBD1; DNA: TGTGCCAGCAGCTTAGACTTAACCGGGACAGGGGATGGCTACACCTTC; CDR3: CASSLDLTGTGDGYTF
size: .; V: TRBV5-1; J: TRBJ2-3; D: .; DNA: TGCGCCAGCAGGACGGGACTCGTCACAGATACGCAGTATTTT; CDR3: CASRTGLVTDTQYF
size: .; V: TRBV6-1; J: TRBJ1-2; D: .; DNA: TGTGCCAGCAGTGGGAGGACGTCTCCGTATGGCTACACCTTC; CDR3: CASSGRTSPYGYTF
size: .; V: TRBV5-1; J: TRBJ1-5; D: .; DNA: TGCGCCAGCAGCCCGCTTGGCCCTTACAACAATCAGCCCCAGCATTTT; CDR3: CASSPLGPYNNQPQHF
size: .; V: TRBV15; J: TRBJ2-1; D: TRBD2; DNA: TGTGCCACCAGCAGTTGGGCTAGCGGGGGGATATACAATGAGCAGTTCTTC; CDR3: CATSSWASGGIYNEQFF
size: .; V: TRBV2; J: TRBJ1-2; D: .; DNA: TGTGCCAGCAGTGAATACAGGGAGACCTATGGCTACACCTTC; CDR3: CASSEYRETYGYTF
size: once; V: TRBV11-2; J: TRBJ2-5; D: TRBD2; DNA: TGTGCCAGCAGCTTACCAGCGGGGGTACAAGAGACCCAGTACTTC; CDR3: CASSLPAGVQETQYF
size: .; V: TRBV5-1; J: TRBJ1-1; D: .; DNA: TGCGCCAGCAAAGGGAGAAGAGTGGCGCACACTGAAGCTTTCTTT; CDR3: CASKGRRVAHTEAFF
size: .; V: TRBV29-1; J: TRBJ2-1; D: .; DNA: TGCAGCGTGGGAAGACCCGGCATTAGGAATGAGCAGTTCTTC; CDR3: CSVGRPGIRNEQFF
size: .; V: TRBV2; J: TRBJ2-1; D: .; DNA: TGTGCCAGCAGTGTAACAGAAACAACGGAGCAGTTCTTC; CDR3: CASSVTETTEQFF
size: .; V: TRBV7-8; J: TRBJ1-1; D: .; DNA: TGTGCCAGCAGCCAATTAATGGTGAACACTGAAGCTTTCTTT; CDR3: CASSQLMVNTEAFF
size: few; V: TRBV6-1; J: TRBJ2-4; D: .; DNA: TGTGCCAGCAGTGAAGCAGTCGGAGGTTTCAAAAACATTCAGTACTTC; CDR3: CASSEAVGGFKNIQYF
size: once; V: TRBV4-2; J: TRBJ2-7; D: .; DNA: TGTGCCAGCAGCCAAGATCGAGGGGCCTACGAGCAGTACTTC; CDR3: CASSQDRGAYEQYF
size: .; V: TRBV5-6; J: TRBJ2-1; D: TRBD2; DNA: TGTGCCAGCAGCTTACGACTAGCGGGAAGGGAGCAGTTCTTC; CDR3: CASSLRLAGREQFF